This T cell receptor (beta chain) was captured by sequencing in a study of T-cell reconstitution after alpha-beta-depleted transplantation in children (dated by TCRdb to between 2015 and 2016). With regard to the full study: Using TCR repertoire profiling, the study followed T-cell immune reconstitution in a quantitative way in children after TCRalphabeta/CD19-depleted allogeneic hematopoietic cell transplantation.

This clonotype came up a few times. Its antigen is still unknown. Base-call qualities are not available, and no considerably larger clone is one nucleotide away. From its cysteine to its phenylalanine, the CDR3 spans 13 amino acids. CDR3 DNA only is kept here, 39 bases in frame from base 1. Via the germline V gene (reference sequence), CDR1 is SSHAT and CDR2 FNYEAQ. Library creation used PCR. Sequenced on an Illumina HiSeq 2500. TCR libraries were prepared with molecular barcoding, using unique molecular identifiers to normalize TCRbeta repertoire quantification. TCRdb trimmed public reads at Q25 via fastp, called clones via MiXCR and kept in-frame beta chains. Every distinct CDR3 protein forms one entry, paired with its most common genes and DNA. The sample table shows more than 550,000 distinct CDR3 sequences, and roughly a tenth are seen once. The ten largest clonotypes hold less than 5% of the sample.

The chain is assembled from TRBV7-7 and TRBJ2-2, and TRBD2 aligns with 7 junction nucleotides. The origin of this receptor is a human donor who donated a stem cell graft to a child with acute myeloid leukemia. This sample comprised PBMCs from the stem cell graft donor, obtained from the stem cell graft. The sequenced DNA is TGTGCTAGCCGCGGGAGTGGTACCGGGGAGCTGTTTTTT. It translates as CASRGSGTGELFF. The full variable domain, with segments outside the CDR3 supplied by the reference TRBV7-7 and TRBJ2-2 proteins, appears as GAGVSQSPRYKVTKRGQDVTLRCDPISSHATLYWYQQALGQGPEFLTYFNYEAQPDKSGLPSDRFSAERPEGSISTLTIQRTEQRDSAMYRCASRGSGTGELFFGEGSRLTVL.